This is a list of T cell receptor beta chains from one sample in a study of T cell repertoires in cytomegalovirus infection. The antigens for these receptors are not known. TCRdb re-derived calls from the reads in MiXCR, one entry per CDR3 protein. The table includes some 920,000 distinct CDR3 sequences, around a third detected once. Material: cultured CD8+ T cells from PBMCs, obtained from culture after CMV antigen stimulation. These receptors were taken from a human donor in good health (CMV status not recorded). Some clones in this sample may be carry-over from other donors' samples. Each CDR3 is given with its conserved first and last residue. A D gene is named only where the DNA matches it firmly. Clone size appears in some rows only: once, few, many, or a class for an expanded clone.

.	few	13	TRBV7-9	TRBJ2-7	TGTGCCAGCAGCTTCCCGTATCCCGACGAGCAGTACTTC	CASSFPYPDEQYF
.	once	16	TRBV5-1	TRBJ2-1	TGCGCCAGCAGCTTGGAAGGGGGACCGGTCCACAATGAGCAGTTCTTC	CASSLEGGPVHNEQFF
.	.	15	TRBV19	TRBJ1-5	TGTGCCAGTAGTGCTAGGGAAGTTGGCAATCAGCCCCAGCATTTT	CASSAREVGNQPQHF
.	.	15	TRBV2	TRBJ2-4	TGTGCCAGCAGTGAATGGGACAAACCTAAAAACATTCAGTACTTC	CASSEWDKPKNIQYF
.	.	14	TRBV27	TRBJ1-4	TGTGCCAGCAGTTTCGGGGGCGCGAGAGAAAAACTGTTTTTT	CASSFGGAREKLFF
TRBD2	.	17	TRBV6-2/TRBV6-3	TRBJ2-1	TGTGCCAGCAGTTACGGGGGCGGACTAGCGGGTTTCAATGAGCAGTTCTTC	CASSYGGGLAGFNEQFF
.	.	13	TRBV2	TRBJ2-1	TGTGCCAGCAGTGGGACAGATCACAATGAGCAGTTCTTC	CASSGTDHNEQFF
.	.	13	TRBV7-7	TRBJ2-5	TGTGCTAGCAGCTCGACATTGGGGGAGACCCAGTACTTC	CASSSTLGETQYF
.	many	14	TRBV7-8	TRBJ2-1	TGTGCCAGCAGCTCGTCGGATTCCTACAATGAGCAGTTCTTC	CASSSSDSYNEQFF
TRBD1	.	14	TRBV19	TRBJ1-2	TGTGCCAGTAGTGAGCAGGGGGGGGTCTATGGCTACACCTTC	CASSEQGGVYGYTF
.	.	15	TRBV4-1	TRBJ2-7	TGCGCCAGCAGCCCAATGGCAGGGAGCTCCTACGAGCAGTACTTC	CASSPMAGSSYEQYF
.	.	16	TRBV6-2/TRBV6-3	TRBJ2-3	TGTGCCAGCAGTTACGTGGCAGGGGGACTGACAGATACGCAGTATTTT	CASSYVAGGLTDTQYF
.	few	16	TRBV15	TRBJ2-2	TGTGCCACCAGCGTGGGGTGGAGGGTCTACACCGGGGAGCTGTTTTTT	CATSVGWRVYTGELFF
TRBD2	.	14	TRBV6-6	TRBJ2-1	TGTGCCAGCAAAATAGCGGGGGAGTACAATGAGCAGTTCTTC	CASKIAGEYNEQFF
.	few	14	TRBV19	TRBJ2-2	TGTGCCAGTAGTACAGGGTGGAGCACCGGGGAGCTGTTTTTT	CASSTGWSTGELFF
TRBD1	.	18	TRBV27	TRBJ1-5	TGTGCCAACAGTCAGCCGGTACAGGGGGATCATAGCAATCAGCCCCAGCATTTT	CANSQPVQGDHSNQPQHF
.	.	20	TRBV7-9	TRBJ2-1	TGTGCCAGCAGCCTCGGGGGGACAACATTACTCATCTTCTCCTACAATGAGCAGTTCTTC	CASSLGGTTLLIFSYNEQFF
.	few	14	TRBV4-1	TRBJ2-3	TGCGCCAGCAGCCAAGAAAGAGCCCGAGATACGCAGTATTTT	CASSQERARDTQYF
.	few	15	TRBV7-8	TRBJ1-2	TGTGCCAGCAGCGACCTACAGGGAGGTATCTATGGCTACACCTTC	CASSDLQGGIYGYTF
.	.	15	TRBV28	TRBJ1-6	TGTGCCAGCAGTTTGGTCGGGCAGGATAATTCATCCCTCCACTTT	CASSLVGQDNSSLHF
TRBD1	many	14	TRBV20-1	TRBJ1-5	TGCAGTGCTTCCCAGGACAGGGGCAATCAGCCCCAGCATTTT	CSASQDRGNQPQHF
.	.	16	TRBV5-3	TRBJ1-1	TGTGCCAGCAGCCCTAGACTTGGGCCTAGGAACACTGAAGCTTTCTTT	CASSPRLGPRNTEAFF
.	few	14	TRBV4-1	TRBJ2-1	TGCGCCAGCAGCCAGGCCGAGGGGGTCGATGAGCAGTTCTTC	CASSQAEGVDEQFF
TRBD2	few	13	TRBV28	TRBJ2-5	TGTGCCAGCAACCGGGGGGGACAAGAGACCCAGTACTTC	CASNRGGQETQYF
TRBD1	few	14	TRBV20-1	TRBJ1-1	TGCAGTGCTAGAGATGAGACAGGGGGCACTGAAGCTTTCTTT	CSARDETGGTEAFF
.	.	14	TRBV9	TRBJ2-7	TGTGCCAGCAGCGACCTCCCAGGGTTCTACGAGCAGTACTTC	CASSDLPGFYEQYF
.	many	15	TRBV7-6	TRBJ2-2	TGTGCCAGCAGATTAGGATTCAGCGCCACCGGGGAGCTGTTTTTT	CASRLGFSATGELFF
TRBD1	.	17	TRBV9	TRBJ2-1	TGTGCCAGCAGCTTCCATAGGGGGACAGTACCCTACAATGAGCAGTTCTTC	CASSFHRGTVPYNEQFF
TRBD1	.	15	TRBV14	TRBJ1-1	TGTGCCAGCAGCCAAGGGAAGGGGGCGAGTACTGAAGCTTTCTTT	CASSQGKGASTEAFF
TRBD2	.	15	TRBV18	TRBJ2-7	TGTGCCAGCTCACCACCGCGGGGGGGGCCCTACGAGCAGTACTTC	CASSPPRGGPYEQYF
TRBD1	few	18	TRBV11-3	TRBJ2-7	TGTGCCAGCAGCCCTATCGGAGGGACAGGCTGTTTGGCCTACGAGCAGTACTTC	CASSPIGGTGCLAYEQYF
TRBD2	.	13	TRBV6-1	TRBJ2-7	TGTGCCAGCCGGGGACTAGCGGGGAGGGAGCAGTACTTC	CASRGLAGREQYF
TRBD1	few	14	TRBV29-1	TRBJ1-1	TGCAGCGTTGAAGGGGAGGGGGCGAACACTGAAGCTTTCTTT	CSVEGEGANTEAFF
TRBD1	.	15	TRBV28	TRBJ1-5	TGTGCCAGCAGTAGGACAGGGGCTAGGGATCAGCCCCAGCATTTT	CASSRTGARDQPQHF
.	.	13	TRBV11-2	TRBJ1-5	TGTGCCAGCAGCTTCCGGACTCATCAGCCCCAGCATTTT	CASSFRTHQPQHF
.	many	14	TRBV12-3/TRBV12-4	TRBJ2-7	TGTGCCAGCACCTCTTGGGCAGTGACCTACGAGCAGTACTTC	CASTSWAVTYEQYF
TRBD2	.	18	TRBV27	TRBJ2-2	TGTGCCAGCAGTCCATTGGGGCTAGCGGGGGAGAACACCGGGGAGCTGTTTTTT	CASSPLGLAGENTGELFF
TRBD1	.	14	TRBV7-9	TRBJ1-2	TGTGCCAGCAGCCCGACAGGGGGTCTATATGGCTACACCTTC	CASSPTGGLYGYTF
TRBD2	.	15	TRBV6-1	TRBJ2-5	TGTGCCAGCTACCGGTGGGCGGGGGGCCGGGAGACCCAGTACTTC	CASYRWAGGRETQYF
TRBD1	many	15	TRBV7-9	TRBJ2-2	TGTGCCAGCAGCATACCGGGACAGGGTGCCGGGGAGCTGTTTTTT	CASSIPGQGAGELFF
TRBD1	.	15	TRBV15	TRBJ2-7	TGTGCCACCAGCAGAGTGCCGGGACAGGTCTACGAGCAGTACTTC	CATSRVPGQVYEQYF
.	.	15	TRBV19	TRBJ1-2	TGTGCCAGTACCCCGGGTAGCAGGCCCATCGGGGGCTACACCTTC	CASTPGSRPIGGYTF
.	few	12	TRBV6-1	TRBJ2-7	TGTGCCGTCCTTAGGGGATTTTACGAGCAGTACTTC	CAVLRGFYEQYF
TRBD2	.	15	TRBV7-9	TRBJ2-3	TGTGCCAGCAGCTTCTGGACTAGCGGGGTTAATACGCAGTATTTT	CASSFWTSGVNTQYF
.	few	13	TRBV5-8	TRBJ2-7	TGTGCCTTCGCGGGGGCCTACTCCTACGAGCAGTACTTC	CAFAGAYSYEQYF
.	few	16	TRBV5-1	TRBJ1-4	TGCGCCAGCAGCTTGCCTACAACCGCAACTAATGAAAAACTGTTTTTT	CASSLPTTATNEKLFF
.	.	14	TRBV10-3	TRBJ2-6	TGTGCCATCAGGACAGGTTCTGGGGCCAACGTCCTGACTTTC	CAIRTGSGANVLTF
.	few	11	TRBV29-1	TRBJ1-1	TGCAGCGTTGGGAAGAACACTGAAGCTTTCTTT	CSVGKNTEAFF
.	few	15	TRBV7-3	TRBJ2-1	TGTGCCAGCAGTTTAGAGAGGGAACCCTACAATGAGCAGTTCTTC	CASSLEREPYNEQFF
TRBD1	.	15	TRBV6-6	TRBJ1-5	TGTGCCAGCAGTTTCCCGGGACAGCACAATCAGCCCCAGCATTTT	CASSFPGQHNQPQHF
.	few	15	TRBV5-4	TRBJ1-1	TGTGCCAGCAGCTTGGGAAGGGGACAATCCCCTGAAGCTTTCTTT	CASSLGRGQSPEAFF
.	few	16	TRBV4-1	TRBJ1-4	TGCGCCAGCAGCCAAGAATTATCGGGGTTTATTGAAAAACTGTTTTTT	CASSQELSGFIEKLFF
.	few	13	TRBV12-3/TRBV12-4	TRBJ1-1	TGTGCCAGCACCCCCGGTCGATACACTGAAGCTTTCTTT	CASTPGRYTEAFF
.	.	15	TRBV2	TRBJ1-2	TGTGCCAGCAGCCCTTATGGAGGGGGAGAGGATGGCTACACCTTC	CASSPYGGGEDGYTF
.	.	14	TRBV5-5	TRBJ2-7	TGTGCCAGCAGAAAACCGGGACACCCCTACGAGCAGTACTTC	CASRKPGHPYEQYF
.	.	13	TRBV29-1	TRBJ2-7	TGCAGCGTTGAGAGGGACACGTCCTACGAGCAGTACTTC	CSVERDTSYEQYF
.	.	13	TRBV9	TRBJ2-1	TGTGCCAGCGATACCAGGGGCGGGAATGAGCAGTTCTTC	CASDTRGGNEQFF
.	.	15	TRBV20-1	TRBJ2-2	TGCAGTGCTAGAGATTTACAGATGAACACCGGGGAGCTGTTTTTT	CSARDLQMNTGELFF